These 9 T cell receptor gamma chains came from one sample sequenced in a study of gamma delta lymphoproliferative disorders and STAT genes. PBMCs from patients and controls supplied the genomic DNA for sequencing. TCRdb re-called clones from the multiplex PCR reads via CATT. This repertoire shows about 1,900 gamma-chain clones, 7% found once; its top ten account for 65%. Material for sequencing was blood. The source of these receptors is a human donor with gamma-delta T-cell large granular lymphocyte leukemia.

This clone was found once. The chain combines TRGV9 with TRGJ1 or TRGJ2. The J gene is absent in TCRdb and was assigned here via DNA matching to germline. The CDR3 runs to 13 residues. Trimming removed 3 bases from V and 10 bases from J; junction bases left unmatched: 12. Germline V gives CDR1 GITISATS, CDR2 ISYDGTV (reference sequence). CDR3 bases: TGTGCCTTGTGGGAGCCCCTAGGGAAAAAGAAACTCTTT. Residues: CALWEPLGKKKLF.

This clone ranks as medium-sized (0.01 to 0.1%). The V and J genes are TRGV8 and TRGJP2. TCRdb leaves out the J gene; it was filled in here by matching the DNA to germline. Trimming at V came to 2 bases and at J to 4 bases, leaving 13 bases not matched to a gene. Germline lookup yields CDR1 VENAVY and CDR2 YDSYNSRV. This CDR3 contains 17 residues. In nucleotides, the CDR3 is TGTGCCACCTGGGATATTCCCTATGAGGATAGTGATTGGATCAAGACGTTT. Residues: CATWDIPYEDSDWIKTF.

This clone is medium-sized within its sample. The V and J genes are TRGV2 and TRGJP2. Matching the DNA to germline supplied the J gene, which TCRdb does not give. The CDR3 runs to 15 residues. The junction had 9 bases not matched to a gene; V was cut back by 0 bases and J by 8 bases. CDR1 and CDR2 (germline): EGSNGY, YDSYNSKV. The CDR3 DNA is TGTGCCACCTGGGACGGGCCGGTGCGGGATTGGATCAAGACGTTT. It specifies CATWDGPVRDWIKTF.

This sequence joins TRGV9 and TRGJP1. TCRdb leaves out the J gene; it was filled in here by matching the DNA to germline. The CDR3 sequence is 16 residues long. CDR1 is GITISATS and CDR2 is ISYDGTV in the germline V gene (reference sequence). J lost 2 bases, V lost 0 bases, and 6 bases had no gene match. The chain's CDR3 is CALWEVHITTGWFKIF. The CDR3 DNA reads TGTGCCTTGTGGGAGGTGCATATCACCACTGGTTGGTTCAAGATATTT.

Only a few counts were recorded for this clone. The TCRdb protein comes from a much larger clone and disagrees with this DNA's translation at residue 9, likely due to a read error; the protein given here is derived from the DNA. This chain uses TRGV10 with TRGJP1. TCRdb carries no J gene annotation; the J gene was assigned here by matching the DNA with germline. TRGV10 falls under the ORF class, with uncertain function. This CDR3 region has 15 residues. With V trimmed by 8 bases and J by 7 bases, 14 bases remained unmatched. The CDR3 coding sequence is TGTGCTGCGTGGGATAATAGCTCCAATGGTTGGTTCAAGATATTT. It is translated as CAAWDNSSNGWFKIF.

By frequency in the sample, this clone is medium-sized. The chain combines TRGV2 with TRGJ1 or TRGJ2. Here the J gene was assigned by germline matching of the DNA, as TCRdb has none. The CDR3 spans 14 residues. CDR1 and CDR2 from the germline V gene are EGSNGY and YDSYNSKV. V lost 1 base, J lost 8 bases, and 11 bases stayed unmatched. This CDR3 reads CATWDGINPHKKLF. CDR3 sequence (DNA): TGTGCCACCTGGGACGGAATAAACCCACATAAGAAACTCTTT.

Judged by abundance, this clone is medium-sized. The chain employs TRGV8 and TRGJ1 or TRGJ2. No J segment appears in TCRdb, so it was assigned here by matching the sequence to germline. V trimming: 0 bases; J trimming: 4 bases; junction bases outside the gene matches: 3. The CDR3 contains 13 residues. Germline V gene sequence: CDR1 VENAVY, CDR2 YDSYNSRV. CDR3: CATWDRRYYKKLF. CDR3 DNA: TGTGCCACCTGGGATAGGCGGTATTATAAGAAACTCTTT.

This clone was counted many times. V is TRGV8 and J is TRGJ1 or TRGJ2. The J gene, missing from TCRdb, was assigned here through DNA to germline matching. The CDR3 runs to 15 residues. The germline gives CDR1 VENAVY, CDR2 YDSYNSRV. V was pared by 3 bases and J by 1 base, with 9 bases of the junction left unmatched. The CDR3 loop is CATWDGVSNYYKKLF. Here the CDR3 DNA reads TGTGCCACCTGGGATGGTGTGTCCAATTATTATAAGAAACTCTTT.

This clone qualifies as medium-sized (0.01 to 0.1%). This sequence joins TRGV3 and TRGJ1 or TRGJ2. TCRdb does not report a J gene; here it was assigned by matching the DNA to germline references. This CDR3 is 14 amino acids long. J was trimmed by 2 bases and V by 0 bases; bases with no gene match: 4. Germline values: CDR1 VTNTFY, CDR2 YDVSTARD (reference sequence). This CDR3 reads CATWDRPDYYKKLF. CDR3 DNA: TGTGCCACCTGGGACAGGCCAGATTATTATAAGAAACTCTTT.